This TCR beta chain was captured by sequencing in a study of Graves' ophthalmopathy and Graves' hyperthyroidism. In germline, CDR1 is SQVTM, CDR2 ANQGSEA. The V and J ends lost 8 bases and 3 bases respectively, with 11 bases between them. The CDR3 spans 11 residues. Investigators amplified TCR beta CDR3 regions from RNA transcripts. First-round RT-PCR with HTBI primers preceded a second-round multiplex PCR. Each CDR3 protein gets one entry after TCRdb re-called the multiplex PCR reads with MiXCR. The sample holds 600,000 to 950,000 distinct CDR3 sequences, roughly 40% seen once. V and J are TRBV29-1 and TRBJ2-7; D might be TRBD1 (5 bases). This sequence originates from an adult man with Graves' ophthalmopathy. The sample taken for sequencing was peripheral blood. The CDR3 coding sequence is TGCAGCTGGACGGACAACTACGAGCAGTACTTC. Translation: CSWTDNYEQYF.